The 10 T cell receptor beta chains below all came from one sample that was sequenced in a study of shared clonotypes between healthy human individuals. Clones were read by immunoSEQ multiplex PCR, and TCRdb kept only the in-frame ones, dropping some. The sample carries around 2,100,000 clones, over 85% recorded once. Naivety among CD8 cells was defined by CD45RO negativity and positive CCR7 selection, thereby excluding terminally differentiated effector memory CD45RA+ cells. Sequences were obtained from naive CD8+ T cells sorted from blood. The receptors here all came from a man between 18 and 35 years old in good health.

The V gene is TRBV9, the J gene TRBJ2-5; tentatively, D is TRBD2 (5 bases). Germline assignment: CDR1 SGDLS and CDR2 YYNGEE. This CDR3 region has 15 residues. V shed 1 base and J shed 5 bases, with 15 bases lying between them. CDR3 loop: CASSVFGGLGETQYF. The CDR3 region has the DNA TGTGCCAGCAGCGTATTCGGAGGCCTCGGGGAGACCCAGTACTTC.

The chain combines TRBV19 with TRBJ1-5; no reliable D call. V lost 1 base, J lost 3 bases, and 7 bases lay in between. The CDR3 covers 14 residues. Germline lookup yields CDR1 LNHDA and CDR2 SQIVND (reference sequence). The CDR3 coding sequence is TGTGCCAGTAGTATAGTACAGAACAATCAGCCCCAGCATTTT. Encoded protein: CASSIVQNNQPQHF.

V and J are TRBV7-9 and TRBJ2-7, with 9 bases identical to TRBD1. Germline V gene sequence: CDR1 SEHNR, CDR2 FQNEAQ (reference sequence). The CDR3 loop spans 16 amino acids. Trimming took 1 base from V and 2 from J; bases not matched to a gene: 6. The CDR3 DNA reads as TGTGCCAGCAGCTTAGTTACAGGGGGCCTTACCTACGAGCAGTACTTC. Translation gives CASSLVTGGLTYEQYF.

The gene calls are TRBV7-6 and TRBJ1-5; D is ambiguous. V lost 1 base to trimming and J lost 0 bases, with 10 bases between them. Germline V gives CDR1 SGHVS, CDR2 FNYEAQ. The CDR3 is 16 amino acids. CDR3 DNA: TGTGCCAGCAGCTTAGAGCAGGCGGCTAGCAATCAGCCCCAGCATTTT. Amino acid sequence: CASSLEQAASNQPQHF.

About this clone: The sample has other DNA sequences that encode this CDR3 too. The chain employs TRBV4-1 and TRBJ1-3; D is possibly TRBD1 (5 bases). Germline V gene data show CDR1 as MGHRA and CDR2 as YSYEKL. Deletions cut 0 bases from V and 3 bases from J, with 9 bases between. The CDR3 has 15 amino acids. The CDR3 here is CASSQDQGGGNTIYF. The CDR3 DNA reads as TGCGCCAGCAGCCAAGACCAGGGTGGTGGAAACACCATATATTTT.

The chain recombines TRBV5-1 with TRBJ2-5; 8 nucleotides match TRBD1. V lost 0 bases to trimming and J lost 1 base; unmatched junction nucleotides: 11. The CDR3 loop spans 18 amino acids. The germline CDR1 and CDR2 sequences are SGHRS and YFSETQ. The CDR3 nucleotides are TGCGCCAGCAGCTTGGAGAGGTCAGGGGGCTATATCCAAGAGACCCAGTACTTC. Its translation: CASSLERSGGYIQETQYF.

A single count supports this clone. V gene TRBV7-9 combines with J gene TRBJ1-1; the D is unclear. With 3 bases removed from V and 12 bases from J, the gap between germline ends came to 17 bases. The CDR3 covers 13 residues. Germline CDR1 SEHNR, CDR2 FQNEAQ (reference sequence). In DNA form, the CDR3 reads TGTGCCAGCAGCTTCCCCTCCGGGATATTACCTTTCTTT. Translating it yields CASSFPSGILPFF.

The chain is built from TRBV7-9 and TRBJ2-5, with 7 nucleotides matching TRBD1. V dropped 4 bases and J dropped 1; count of bases not matched to a gene: 6. The CDR3 is made up of 15 amino acids. The germline V gene has CDR1 SEHNR and CDR2 FQNEAQ (reference sequence). In nucleotides, the CDR3 is TGTGCCAGCAGCTCGATAACAGGGGCCCAAGAGACCCAGTACTTC. Amino acid sequence: CASSSITGAQETQYF.

The chain employs TRBV7-8 and TRBJ2-3; possibly TRBD1 or TRBD2 for D (5 bases each). Germline V lookup: CDR1 SGHVS, CDR2 FQNEAQ. Trimming took 1 base from V and 4 from J, leaving 18 bases between them. CDR3 size: 17 residues. The CDR3 spells CASSLEESGPISDTQYF. The CDR3 DNA reads as TGTGCCAGCAGCTTAGAGGAGTCGGGACCCATCTCAGATACGCAGTATTTT.

J is TRBJ1-5 and V is TRBV5-6; 9 positions agree with TRBD1. The germline CDR1 and CDR2 sequences are SGHDT and YYEEEE. The CDR3 runs 15 residues. The ends lost 3 bases at V and 6 bases at J; junction bases unmatched: 7. The CDR3 region is CASSWSQGAGQPQHF. In DNA, the CDR3 is TGTGCCAGCAGCTGGTCACAGGGGGCGGGTCAGCCCCAGCATTTT. Using reference TRBV5-6 and TRBJ1-5 for the parts outside the CDR3, the full variable domain is DAGVTQSPTHLIKTRGQQVTLRCSPKSGHDTVSWYQQALGQGPQFIFQYYEEEERQRGNFPDRFSGHQFPNYSSELNVNALLLGDSALYLCASSWSQGAGQPQHFGDGTRLSIL.